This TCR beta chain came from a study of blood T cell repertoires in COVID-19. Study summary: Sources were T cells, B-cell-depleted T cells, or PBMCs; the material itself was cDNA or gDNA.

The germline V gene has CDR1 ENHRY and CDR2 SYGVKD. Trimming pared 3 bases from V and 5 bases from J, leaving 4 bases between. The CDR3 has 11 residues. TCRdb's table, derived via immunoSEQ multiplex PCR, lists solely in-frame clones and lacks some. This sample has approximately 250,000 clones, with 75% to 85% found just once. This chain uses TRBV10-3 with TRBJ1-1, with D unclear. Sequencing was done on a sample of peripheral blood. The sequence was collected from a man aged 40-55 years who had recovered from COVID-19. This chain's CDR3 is CAISDLTEAFF. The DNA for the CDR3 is TGTGCCATCAGTGATCTTACTGAAGCTTTCTTT.